The next 11 T cell receptor beta chains were all read from a single sample in a study of OX40 agonist ivuxolimab in advanced cancers. Here immunoSEQ multiplex PCR was the method, and the copy in TCRdb shows in-frame clones only, minus some. Among roughly 28,000 clones listed, more than 75% were seen once. The source was CD4+ or CD8+ T cells sorted from blood, collected in a trial of the OX40 agonist ivuxolimab. All receptors come from an adult with an advanced solid tumor such as melanoma, head and neck, liver or kidney cancer.

The rearrangement links TRBV19 to TRBJ1-1; D is unclear. This CDR3 comprises 11 residues. Looked up from germline, CDR1 is LNHDA and CDR2 is SQIVND (reference sequence). With 6 bases removed from V and 5 bases from J, the gap between germline ends came to 7 bases. The CDR3: CASRAGTEAFF. CDR3 DNA sequence: TGTGCCAGTAGGGCCGGGACTGAAGCTTTCTTT.

The chain uses TRBV5-1 and TRBJ2-1, with TRBD2 matching over 8 bases. The germline V gene encodes CDR1 SGHRS and CDR2 YFSETQ. V gave up 0 bases and J gave up 6 bases; unmatched junction bases: 8. The length of the CDR3 is 16 residues. The CDR3 region is CASSLEGSGVSNEQFF. The CDR3 region has the DNA TGCGCCAGCAGCTTGGAGGGTAGCGGGGTATCCAATGAGCAGTTCTTC.

J is TRBJ2-6 and V is TRBV29-1; D unclear. V dropped 3 bases and J dropped 0 bases, with 9 bases sitting between them. Germline CDR1 and CDR2: SQVTM and ANQGSEA. The CDR3 length is 15 residues. The CDR3 bases are TGCAGCGTTGATCCCATCGACTCTGGGGCCAACGTCCTGACTTTC. This translates into CSVDPIDSGANVLTF.

This chain uses TRBV11-2 with TRBJ2-2; a weak D match, TRBD2 (5 bases). Germline assignment: CDR1 SGHAT and CDR2 FQNNGV. CDR3 length: 16 amino acids. V lost 3 bases and J lost 0, with 11 bases in between. The CDR3 DNA follows: TGTGCCAGCAGCTTGCCCCCGGGAACGAACACCGGGGAGCTGTTTTTT. This translates into CASSLPPGTNTGELFF. The variable domain in full, with the rest retrieved from reference TRBV11-2 and TRBJ2-2, is EAGVAQSPRYKIIEKRQSVAFWCNPISGHATLYWYQQILGQGPKLLIQFQNNGVVDDSQLPKDRFSAERLKGVDSTLKIQPAKLEDSAVYLCASSLPPGTNTGELFFGEGSRLTVL.

The rearrangement links TRBV6-5 to TRBJ1-1, with D tentatively TRBD1 (6 bases). V was shortened by 4 bases and J by 0 bases, with 12 bases between the two germline ends. The CDR3 loop spans 15 amino acids. Germline V gives CDR1 MNHEY, CDR2 SVGAGI. CDR3 in DNA: TGTGCCAGCAGTTTCGGTACAGGGATGAACACTGAAGCTTTCTTT. This sequence encodes CASSFGTGMNTEAFF.

V usage is TRBV11-2 and J usage is TRBJ1-2; D may be TRBD1 (6 bases). Germline V gene lookup returns CDR1 SGHAT and CDR2 FQNNGV. Deletions cut 1 base from V and 8 bases from J, with 11 bases between. The CDR3 has 13 amino acids. The CDR3 sequence is CASSLAGAYGYTF. The DNA of the CDR3 is TGTGCCAGCAGCTTAGCAGGGGCCTACGGCTACACCTTC.

The chain combines TRBV4-2 with TRBJ2-3; D gene uncertain. Germline V gene data show CDR1 as LGHNA and CDR2 as YNFKEQ. V was pared by 3 bases and J by 6 bases, with 16 bases between. The CDR3 length is 15 residues. In DNA form, the CDR3 reads TGTGCCAGCAGCCAGGAAGGGAAGACGCCGGATACGCAGTATTTT. Encoded protein: CASSQEGKTPDTQYF.

This CDR3 is CASSSRGGETQYF. For the CDR3, the DNA is TGTGCCAGCAGCTCCCGGGGCGGGGAGACCCAGTACTTC. The chain uses TRBV7-7 and TRBJ2-5; D possibly uses TRBD1 or TRBD2 (5 bases each). Germline loops: CDR1 SSHAT, CDR2 FNYEAQ (reference sequence). Trimming stripped 4 bases from V and 5 bases from J, with 11 bases between. There are 13 residues in the CDR3.

The J gene is TRBJ1-6, the V gene TRBV7-6; 8 bases match TRBD1. CDR3 length: 15 amino acids. The junction had 4 bases not matched to a gene; V was cut back by 4 bases and J by 5 bases. Germline V gives CDR1 SGHVS, CDR2 FNYEAQ. Here the CDR3 reads CASSSGQGNNSPLHF. CDR3 bases: TGTGCCAGCAGCTCCGGACAGGGTAATAATTCACCCCTCCACTTT.

The chain has TRBV6-5 and TRBJ1-1; 9 bases map to TRBD1. CDR1 MNHEY and CDR2 SVGAGI come from the germline V gene. V gave up 2 bases and J gave up 0 bases; unmatched junction bases: 1. The CDR3 has 15 residues. The CDR3 DNA reads TGTGCCAGCAGTTACGGGACAGGGTTGAACACTGAAGCTTTCTTT. Translating it yields CASSYGTGLNTEAFF.

The V and J genes are TRBV11-2 and TRBJ2-5; D is uncertain. Germline assignment: CDR1 SGHAT and CDR2 FQNNGV. CDR3 size: 14 residues. Trimming took off 5 bases at V and 5 bases at J, with 15 bases between the two ends. The CDR3 coding sequence is TGTGCCAGCAGCCCAACCCTGGGGTGGGAGACCCAGTACTTC. Its protein is CASSPTLGWETQYF.